In this sample, the clone carrying this T cell receptor (beta chain) turned up a few times. The record originates from a study of T cells in Graves' hyperthyroidism and ophthalmopathy. The wider study: Peripheral blood was collected at initial diagnosis, before any treatment.

CDR1 is MDHEN and CDR2 is SYDVKM in the germline V gene. V shed 6 bases and J 2 bases; nucleotides not matched to a gene: 3. The CDR3 covers 14 residues. Diagnosis rested on symptoms, serum thyroxine and TRAb, thyroid ultrasound, and orbital computed tomography. Researchers took RNA transcripts and amplified the TCR beta CDR3 regions from them. Primed by the HTBI set, a first-round RT-PCR was run on the TCR CDR3. TCRdb itself ran the multiplex PCR reads through MiXCR, one entry per CDR3 protein. The table lists roughly 720,000 distinct CDR3 sequences, roughly 17% of them singletons. Sequencing was carried out using blood. The rearrangement uses TRBV28 and TRBJ2-3; 9 positions match TRBD2. This clonotype originated in a man in his fifties or sixties with Graves' hyperthyroidism. CDR3 region: CASRPSGITDTQYF. CDR3 coding DNA: TGTGCCAGCAGGCCTAGCGGGATCACAGATACGCAGTATTTT.